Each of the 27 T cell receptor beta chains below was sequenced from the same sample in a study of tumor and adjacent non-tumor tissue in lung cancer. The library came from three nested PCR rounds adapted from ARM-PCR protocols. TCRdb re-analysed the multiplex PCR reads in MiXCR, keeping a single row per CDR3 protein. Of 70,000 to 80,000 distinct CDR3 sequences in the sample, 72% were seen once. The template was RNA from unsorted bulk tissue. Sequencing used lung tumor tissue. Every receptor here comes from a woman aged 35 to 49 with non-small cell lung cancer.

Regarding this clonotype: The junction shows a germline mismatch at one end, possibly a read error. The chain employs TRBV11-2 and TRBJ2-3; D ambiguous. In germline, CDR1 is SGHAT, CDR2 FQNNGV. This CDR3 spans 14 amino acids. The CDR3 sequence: CASSASAVTETQYF. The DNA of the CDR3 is TGTGCCAGCAGTGCTAGTGCTGTCACAGAAACGCAGTATTTT.

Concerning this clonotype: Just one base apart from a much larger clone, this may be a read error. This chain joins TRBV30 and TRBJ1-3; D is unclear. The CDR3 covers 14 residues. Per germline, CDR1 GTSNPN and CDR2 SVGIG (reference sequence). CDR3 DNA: TGTGCCCGGAGGGCAAAGACTACTGGAAACACCATATATTTT. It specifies CARRAKTTGNTIYF.

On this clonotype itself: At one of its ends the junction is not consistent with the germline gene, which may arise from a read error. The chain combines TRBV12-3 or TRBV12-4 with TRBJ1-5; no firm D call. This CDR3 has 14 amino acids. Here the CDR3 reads CASSFLGLNQSHHF. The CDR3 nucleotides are TGTGCCAGCAGTTTCCTAGGCCTGAATCAGTCCCACCATTTT.

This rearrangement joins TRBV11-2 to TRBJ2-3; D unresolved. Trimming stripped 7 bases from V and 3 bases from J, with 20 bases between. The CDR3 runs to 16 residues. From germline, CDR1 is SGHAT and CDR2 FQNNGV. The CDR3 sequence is CASNIALDPRTDTQYF. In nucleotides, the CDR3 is TGTGCCAGCAACATTGCGCTAGATCCCCGAACAGATACGCAGTATTTT.

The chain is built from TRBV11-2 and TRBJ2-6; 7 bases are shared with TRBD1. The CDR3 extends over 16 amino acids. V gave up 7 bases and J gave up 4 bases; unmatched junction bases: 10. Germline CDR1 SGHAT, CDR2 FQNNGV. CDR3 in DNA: TGTGCCAGCACCAAGACAGGGATAGTGGGGGCCAACGTCCTGACTTTC. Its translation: CASTKTGIVGANVLTF.

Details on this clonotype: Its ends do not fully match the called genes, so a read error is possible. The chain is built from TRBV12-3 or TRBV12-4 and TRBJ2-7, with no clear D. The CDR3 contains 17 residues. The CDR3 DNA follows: TGTCCCAGCAGTTTAGGGCAGTCATCGCAAACCTCCTACGAACACTACTTC. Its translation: CPSSLGQSSQTSYEHYF.

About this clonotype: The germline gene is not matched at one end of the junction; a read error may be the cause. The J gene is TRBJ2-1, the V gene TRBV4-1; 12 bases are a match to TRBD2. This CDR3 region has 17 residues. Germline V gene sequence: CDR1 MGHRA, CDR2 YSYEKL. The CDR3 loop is CASSQDQASGRVGEQFF. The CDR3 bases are TGTGCCAGTAGCCAAGATCAGGCTAGCGGGAGGGTAGGCGAGCAGTTCTTC.

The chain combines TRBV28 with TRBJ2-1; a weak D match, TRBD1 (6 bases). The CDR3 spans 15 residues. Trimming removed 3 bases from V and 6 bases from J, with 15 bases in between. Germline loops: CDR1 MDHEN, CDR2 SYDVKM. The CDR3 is CASSFHRVSSNEQFF. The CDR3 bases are TGTGCCAGCAGTTTTCACAGGGTTTCCAGCAATGAGCAGTTCTTC.

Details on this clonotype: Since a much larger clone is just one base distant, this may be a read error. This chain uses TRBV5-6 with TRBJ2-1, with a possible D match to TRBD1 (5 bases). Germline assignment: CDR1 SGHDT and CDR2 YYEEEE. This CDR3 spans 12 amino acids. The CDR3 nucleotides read TGTGTCAGCAGCCACAGGCGAGGTGAGCAGTTCTTC. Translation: CVSSHRRGEQFF.

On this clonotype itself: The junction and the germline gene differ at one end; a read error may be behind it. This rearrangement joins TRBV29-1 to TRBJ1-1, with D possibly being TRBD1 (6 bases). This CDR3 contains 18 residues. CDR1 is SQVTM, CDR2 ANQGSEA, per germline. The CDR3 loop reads CNVEGGFNKGEIDAEAFF. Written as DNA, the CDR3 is TGCAACGTTGAAGGGGGGTTCAACAAGGGAGAGATTGACGCTGAAGCTTTCTTT.

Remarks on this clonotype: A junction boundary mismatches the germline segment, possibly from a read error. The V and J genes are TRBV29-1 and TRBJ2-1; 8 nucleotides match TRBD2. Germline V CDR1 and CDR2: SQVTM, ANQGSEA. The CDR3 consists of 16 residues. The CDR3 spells CSVEAPKRESCNEQIF. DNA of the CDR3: TGCAGCGTTGAAGCCCCCAAGCGGGAGTCCTGCAATGAGCAGATTTTC.

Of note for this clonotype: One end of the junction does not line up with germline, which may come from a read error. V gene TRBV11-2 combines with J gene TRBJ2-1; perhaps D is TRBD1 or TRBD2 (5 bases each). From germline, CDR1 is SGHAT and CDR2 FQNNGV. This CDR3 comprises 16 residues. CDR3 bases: TGTGCCAGCATCTTAGGGCCACTAGTGGGGCGCAACGAGCAGTTCTTC. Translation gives CASILGPLVGRNEQFF.

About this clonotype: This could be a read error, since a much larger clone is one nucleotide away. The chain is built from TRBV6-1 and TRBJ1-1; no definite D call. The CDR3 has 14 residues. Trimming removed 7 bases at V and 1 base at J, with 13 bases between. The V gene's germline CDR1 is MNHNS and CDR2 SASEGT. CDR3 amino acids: CASTEGARNTEAFF. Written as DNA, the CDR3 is TGTGCCAGCACGGAGGGAGCAAGGAACACTGAAGCTTTCTTT.

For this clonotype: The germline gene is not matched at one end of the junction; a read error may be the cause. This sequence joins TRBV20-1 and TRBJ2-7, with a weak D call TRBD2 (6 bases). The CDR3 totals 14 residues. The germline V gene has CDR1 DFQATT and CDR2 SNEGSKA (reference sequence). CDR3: CSAAPSWRAYEQYF. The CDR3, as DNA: TGTAGTGCTGCCCCAAGCTGGAGGGCCTACGAGCAGTACTTC.

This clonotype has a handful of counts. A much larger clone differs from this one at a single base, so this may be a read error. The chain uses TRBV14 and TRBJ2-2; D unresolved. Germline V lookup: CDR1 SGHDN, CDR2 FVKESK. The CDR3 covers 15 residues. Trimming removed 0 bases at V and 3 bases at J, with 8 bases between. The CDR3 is CASSQEAIDTGELFF. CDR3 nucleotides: TGTGCCAGCAGCCAAGAAGCTATCGACACCGGGGAGCTGTTTTTT.

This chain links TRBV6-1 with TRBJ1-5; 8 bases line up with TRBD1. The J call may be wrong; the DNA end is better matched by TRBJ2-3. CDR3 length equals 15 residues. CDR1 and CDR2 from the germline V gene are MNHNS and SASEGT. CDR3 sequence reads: CASSEVDREYQPQYF. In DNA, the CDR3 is TGTGCCAGCAGTGAAGTGGACAGGGAGTATCAGCCCCAGTATTTT.

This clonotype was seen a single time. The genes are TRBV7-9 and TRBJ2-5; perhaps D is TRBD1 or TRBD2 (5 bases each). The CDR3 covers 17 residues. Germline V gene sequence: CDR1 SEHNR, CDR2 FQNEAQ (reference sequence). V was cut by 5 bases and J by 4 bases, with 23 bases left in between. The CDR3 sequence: CASSLWLGTGTRETQYF. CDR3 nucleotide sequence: TGTGCCAGCAGCCTATGGTTGGGAACGGGGACCCGAGAGACCCAGTACTTC.

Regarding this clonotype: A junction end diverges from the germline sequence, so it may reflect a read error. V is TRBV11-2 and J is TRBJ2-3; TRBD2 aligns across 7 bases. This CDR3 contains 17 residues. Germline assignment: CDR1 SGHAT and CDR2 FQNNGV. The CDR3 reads CASSLVGGGENTDTQYF. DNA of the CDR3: TGTGCCAGCAGTTTAGTTGGCGGGGGTGAAAACACAGATACGCAGTATTTT.

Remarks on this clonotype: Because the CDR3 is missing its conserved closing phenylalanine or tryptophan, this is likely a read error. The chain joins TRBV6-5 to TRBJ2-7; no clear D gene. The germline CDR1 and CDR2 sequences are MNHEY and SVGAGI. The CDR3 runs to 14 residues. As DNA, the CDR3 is TGCGCCAGCAGTTATGGTCGGAATACCGGCGAGCAGTACTTA. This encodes CASSYGRNTGEQYL.

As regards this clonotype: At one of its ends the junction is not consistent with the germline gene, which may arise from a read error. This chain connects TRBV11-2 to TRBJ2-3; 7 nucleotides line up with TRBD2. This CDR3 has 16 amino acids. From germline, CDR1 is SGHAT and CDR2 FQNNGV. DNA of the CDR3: TGTACCAGCAGCTTCCGTAGTGCTAGCGGTACAGATACACAGTATTTT. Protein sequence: CTSSFRSASGTDTQYF.

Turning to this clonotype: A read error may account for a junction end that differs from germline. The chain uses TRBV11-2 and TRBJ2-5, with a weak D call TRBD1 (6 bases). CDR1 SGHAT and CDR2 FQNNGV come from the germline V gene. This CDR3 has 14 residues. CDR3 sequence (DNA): TGTGCCAGCAGCCTACAGGGAAGTGAAGAGACCAAGTACTTC. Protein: CASSLQGSEETKYF. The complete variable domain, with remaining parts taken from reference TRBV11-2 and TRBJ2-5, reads EAGVAQSPRYKIIEKRQSVAFWCNPISGHATLYWYQQILGQGPKLLIQFQNNGVVDDSQLPKDRFSAERLKGVDSTLKIQPAKLEDSAVYLCASSLQGSEETKYFGPGTRLLVL.

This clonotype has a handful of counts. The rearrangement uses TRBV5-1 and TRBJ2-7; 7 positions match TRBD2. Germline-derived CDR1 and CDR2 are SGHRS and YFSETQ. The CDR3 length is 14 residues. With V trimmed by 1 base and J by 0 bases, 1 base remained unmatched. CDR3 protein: CASSLRGDSYEQYF. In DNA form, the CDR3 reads TGCGCCAGCAGCTTGCGGGGGGACTCCTACGAGCAGTACTTC.

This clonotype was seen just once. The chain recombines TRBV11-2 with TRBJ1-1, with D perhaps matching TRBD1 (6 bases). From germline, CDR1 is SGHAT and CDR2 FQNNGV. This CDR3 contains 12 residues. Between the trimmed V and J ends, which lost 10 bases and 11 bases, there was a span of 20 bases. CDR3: CANGFEGTLAFF. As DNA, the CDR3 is TGTGCCAACGGCTTTGAGGGGACACTGGCTTTCTTT.

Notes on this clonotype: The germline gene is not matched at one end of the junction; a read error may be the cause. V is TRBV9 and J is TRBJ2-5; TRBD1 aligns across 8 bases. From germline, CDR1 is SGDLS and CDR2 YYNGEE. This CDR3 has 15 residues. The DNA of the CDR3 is TGTGCCAGCAGCCCCGGACAGGGTAAACAAGATACCCAGTACTTC. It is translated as CASSPGQGKQDTQYF. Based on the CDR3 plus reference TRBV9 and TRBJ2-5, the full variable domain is DSGVTQTPKHLITATGQRVTLRCSPRSGDLSVYWYQQSLDQGLQFLIQYYNGEERAKGNILERFSAQQFPDLHSELNLSSLELGDSALYFCASSPGQGKQDTQYFGPGTRLLVL.

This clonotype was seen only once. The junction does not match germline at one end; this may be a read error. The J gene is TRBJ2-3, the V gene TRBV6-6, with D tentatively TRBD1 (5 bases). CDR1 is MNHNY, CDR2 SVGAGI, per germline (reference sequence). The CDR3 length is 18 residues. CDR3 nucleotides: TGTGTCAGCAGTTACAGGTGGGGAACCGCAGATAGCACAGATACGCAGTATTTT. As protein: CVSSYRWGTADSTDTQYF.

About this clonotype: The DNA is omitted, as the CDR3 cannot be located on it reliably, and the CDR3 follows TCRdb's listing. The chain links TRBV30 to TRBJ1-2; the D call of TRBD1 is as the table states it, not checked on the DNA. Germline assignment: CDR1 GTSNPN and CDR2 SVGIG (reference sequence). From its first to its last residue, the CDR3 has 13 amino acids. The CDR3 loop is CVWRVTGSYGCTF.

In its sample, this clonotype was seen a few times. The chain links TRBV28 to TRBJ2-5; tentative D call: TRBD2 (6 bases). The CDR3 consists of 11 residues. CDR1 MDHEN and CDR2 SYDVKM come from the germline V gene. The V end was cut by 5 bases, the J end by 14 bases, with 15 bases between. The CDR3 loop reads CASSVGTSTYF. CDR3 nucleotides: TGTGCCAGCAGTGTGGGGACTTCTACTTACTTC.